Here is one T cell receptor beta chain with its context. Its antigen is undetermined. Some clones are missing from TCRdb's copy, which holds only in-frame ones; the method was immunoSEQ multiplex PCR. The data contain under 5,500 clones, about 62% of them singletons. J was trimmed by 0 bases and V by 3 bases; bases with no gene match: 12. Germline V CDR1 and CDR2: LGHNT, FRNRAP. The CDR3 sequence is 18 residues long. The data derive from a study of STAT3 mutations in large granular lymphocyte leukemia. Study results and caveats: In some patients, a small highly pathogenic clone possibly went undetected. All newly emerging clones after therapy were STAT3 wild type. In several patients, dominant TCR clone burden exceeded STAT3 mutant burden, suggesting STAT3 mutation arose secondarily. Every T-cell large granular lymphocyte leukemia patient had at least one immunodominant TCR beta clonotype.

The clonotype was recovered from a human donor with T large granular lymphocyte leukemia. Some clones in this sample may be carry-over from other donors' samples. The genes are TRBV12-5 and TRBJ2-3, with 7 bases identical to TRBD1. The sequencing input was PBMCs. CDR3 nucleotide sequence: TGTGCTAGTGGTTTCGGTATTAAGGGGGCCCCTAGCACAGATACGCAGTATTTT. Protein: CASGFGIKGAPSTDTQYF.